The T cell receptor (beta chain) described here comes from a study of T cell responses to AZD1222 COVID-19 vaccine. Study summary: Second-dose intervals of approximately 4 or approximately 12 weeks were pooled.

Sequencing was performed with immunoSEQ multiplex PCR; in TCRdb, only in-frame clones are kept and a portion is missing. The sample lists 100,000 to 120,000 clones, 87% seen once, with about 3% in the top ten. The CDR3 is 15 amino acids. CDR1 and CDR2 from the germline V gene are SGHTA and FQGTGA. The V and J ends lost 3 bases and 8 bases respectively, with 16 bases between them. This clone was recorded once. Its antigen is not known. The study, taken as a whole, reports: Clonal diversity may have been underestimated, and the donors were mostly white British, with more females than males. Spike-specific TCR breadth and depth went up after people got two AZD1222 doses.

The chain combines TRBV7-3 with TRBJ2-2; no clear D. Sequencing used peripheral blood, obtained on day 0 of AZD1222 vaccination. The sequence was obtained from an adult in good health. CDR3 nucleotide sequence: TGTGCCAGCAGCTTCTCCACGGCTAGTCAAGGGGAGCTGTTTTTT. Its protein product is CASSFSTASQGELFF.